These T cell receptor beta chains were read from a single sample in a study of blood T cell repertoires in COVID-19. Some clones are missing from TCRdb's copy, which holds only in-frame ones; the method was immunoSEQ multiplex PCR. Of 200,000 to 250,000 clones in the sample, approximately 80% were seen once. The sample comprised PBMCs or T cells enriched from blood (not recorded which). These receptors were collected from a man between 60 and 75 years old who had recovered from COVID-19. Both conserved end residues are part of each CDR3. The D gene is left open where the match is weak. Not all rows give a size; the values are once, few, many and, for expanded clones, a class.

V,D,size,J,CDR3,DNA
TRBV19,.,.,TRBJ2-1,CASSIAAGLYNEQFF,TGTGCCAGTAGTATAGCTGCGGGGCTCTACAATGAGCAGTTCTTC
TRBV6-5,TRBD1,.,TRBJ1-1,CASSYGQGNTEAFF,TGTGCCAGCAGTTACGGACAGGGGAACACTGAAGCTTTCTTT
TRBV7-8,TRBD1,.,TRBJ1-4,CASSPRLGTGNEKLFF,TGTGCCAGCAGCCCGCGTCTAGGGACAGGGAATGAAAAACTGTTTTTT
TRBV29-1,TRBD1,.,TRBJ2-7,CSVVPRTPGQGGSYEQYF,TGCAGCGTTGTCCCCCGGACACCGGGACAGGGAGGCTCCTACGAGCAGTACTTC
TRBV7-3,.,.,TRBJ2-1,CASSVEDGGEQFF,TGTGCCAGCAGCGTCGAAGACGGGGGTGAGCAGTTCTTC
TRBV11-2,.,.,TRBJ1-1,CASSTQTGNTEAFF,TGTGCCAGCAGCACTCAGACAGGGAACACTGAAGCTTTCTTT
TRBV14,.,.,TRBJ2-2,CASSLAINGELFF,TGTGCCAGCAGCCTAGCGATCAACGGGGAGCTGTTTTTT
TRBV6-2/TRBV6-3,TRBD1,few,TRBJ1-5,CASSQGAENQPQHF,TGTGCCAGCAGTCAGGGGGCAGAAAATCAGCCCCAGCATTTT
TRBV4-2,TRBD2,once,TRBJ2-1,CASSPLSGGFDNEQFF,TGTGCCAGCAGCCCCTTAAGCGGGGGTTTTGACAATGAGCAGTTCTTC
TRBV6-5,TRBD2,many,TRBJ2-7,CASSYSAGGPVEQYF,TGTGCCAGCAGTTACTCGGCGGGGGGGCCCGTCGAGCAGTACTTC
TRBV9,TRBD2,.,TRBJ2-3,CASSVAGASGPDTQYF,TGTGCCAGCAGCGTAGCTGGGGCTAGCGGGCCAGATACGCAGTATTTT
TRBV10-2,TRBD1,.,TRBJ2-7,CASSAGQGFYEQYF,TGCGCCAGCAGTGCGGGACAGGGTTTCTACGAGCAGTACTTC
TRBV5-1,TRBD1,.,TRBJ2-2,CASSLEGQGHGELFF,TGCGCCAGCAGCTTGGAGGGACAGGGTCACGGGGAGCTGTTTTTT
TRBV6-2/TRBV6-3,.,.,TRBJ1-2,CASSYSRTPYGYTF,TGTGCCAGCAGTTACTCTAGGACACCTTATGGCTACACCTTC
TRBV4-3,TRBD1,.,TRBJ1-1,CASSQAIGGGQGGEGAFF,TGCGCCAGCAGCCAGGCTATTGGGGGCGGACAGGGAGGGGAGGGAGCTTTCTTT
TRBV27,.,.,TRBJ1-6,CASAGLGTNSPLHF,TGTGCCAGCGCGGGGCTGGGTACTAATTCACCCCTCCACTTT
TRBV2,TRBD1,.,TRBJ1-1,CASRRDRGVNTEAFF,TGTGCCAGCCGCCGGGACAGGGGGGTGAACACTGAAGCTTTCTTT
TRBV6-5,.,.,TRBJ1-5,CASSPRQDDQPQHF,TGTGCCAGCAGTCCAAGACAGGATGATCAGCCCCAGCATTTT
TRBV30,TRBD2,.,TRBJ2-3,CAWTAGGPNTQYF,TGTGCCTGGACGGCGGGGGGGCCGAATACGCAGTATTTT
TRBV2,.,.,TRBJ2-7,CARQGTTYEQYF,TGTGCCAGACAGGGAACTACCTACGAGCAGTACTTC
TRBV9,.,medium-sized,TRBJ1-3,CASSSGGMGNTIYF,TGTGCCTCGAGTTCGGGAGGAATGGGAAACACCATATATTTT
TRBV6-5,TRBD1,.,TRBJ2-1,CASSYSRPGGNNEQFF,TGTGCCAGCAGTTACTCGAGGCCAGGGGGCAACAATGAGCAGTTCTTC
TRBV25-1,.,.,TRBJ1-3,CASSARVLGSGNTIYF,TGTGCCAGCAGTGCCAGGGTTTTGGGGTCTGGAAACACCATATATTTT
TRBV6-2/TRBV6-3,.,few,TRBJ2-1,CASSYSSTVGYNEQFF,TGTGCCAGCAGTTACTCATCGACAGTGGGCTACAATGAGCAGTTCTTC
TRBV24-1,.,.,TRBJ2-1,CATSDPSDREVSNEQFF,TGTGCCACCAGTGACCCCTCCGACAGGGAGGTGAGCAATGAGCAGTTCTTC
TRBV9,TRBD1,.,TRBJ1-2,CASSAPGQGPINYGYTF,TGTGCCAGCAGCGCCCCGGGACAGGGCCCTATTAACTATGGCTACACCTTC
TRBV11-3,.,few,TRBJ2-7,CASSLEGGRSYEQYF,TGTGCCAGCAGCTTAGAAGGGGGTCGGTCCTACGAGCAGTACTTC